Presented here are 27 T cell receptor beta chains from one specimen sequenced in a study of OX40 agonist ivuxolimab in advanced cancers. This table comes from immunoSEQ multiplex PCR, and its TCRdb copy is limited to in-frame clones, with some not included. Of under 100,000 clones listed, over 65% are singletons. The sequencing used CD4+ or CD8+ T cells sorted from blood, collected in a trial of the OX40 agonist ivuxolimab. These TCRs come from an adult with an advanced solid tumor such as melanoma, head and neck, liver or kidney cancer.

The sample holds a few counts of this clone. V usage is TRBV30 and J usage is TRBJ1-2; no firm D call. The CDR3 contains 11 residues. Trimming removed 4 bases at V and 8 bases at J, with 11 bases between. Germline-derived CDR1 and CDR2 are GTSNPN and SVGIG (reference sequence). Written as DNA, the CDR3 is TGTGCCTGGACCTTGCTTGGAGGCTACACCTTC. This encodes CAWTLLGGYTF.

The genes are TRBV6-6 and TRBJ1-5, with D perhaps matching TRBD1 (6 bases). Germline V CDR1 and CDR2: MNHNY, SVGAGI (reference sequence). This CDR3 contains 14 residues. V lost 7 bases to trimming and J lost 6 bases, with 16 bases between them. The CDR3: CASTQGHPAQPQHF. Written as DNA, the CDR3 is TGTGCCAGCACTCAGGGGCACCCTGCTCAGCCCCAGCATTTT.

This clone came up a few times. This sequence joins TRBV10-3 and TRBJ2-7; TRBD1 aligns across 7 bases. The V and J ends lost 0 bases and 6 bases, in that order; junction bases with no gene match: 8. Germline values: CDR1 ENHRY, CDR2 SYGVKD. This CDR3 spans 15 amino acids. The CDR3 region has the DNA TGTGCCATCAGTGAGTCACGGACAGGTTTGGGCGAGCAGTACTTC. This codes for CAISESRTGLGEQYF.

CDR3 in DNA: TGCGCCAGCAGCTTGGAAGCAGCCCCTGGAAACACCATATATTTT. This codes for CASSLEAAPGNTIYF. This rearrangement joins TRBV5-1 to TRBJ1-3; D gene unclear. CDR1 is SGHRS, CDR2 YFSETQ, per germline. This CDR3 region has 15 residues. V was cut by 0 bases and J by 2 bases, with 9 bases left in between. Full variable domain (outside the CDR3, taken from reference TRBV5-1 and TRBJ1-3): KAGVTQTPRYLIKTRGQQVTLSCSPISGHRSVSWYQQTPGQGLQFLFEYFSETQRNKGNFPGRFSGRQFSNSRSEMNVSTLELGDSALYLCASSLEAAPGNTIYFGEGSWLTVV.

This clone is deemed medium-sized. V and J are TRBV4-2 and TRBJ2-2; D possibly corresponds to TRBD2 (6 bases). CDR3 length: 14 amino acids. Per the germline V gene, CDR1 is LGHNA and CDR2 is YNFKEQ. V lost 4 bases, J lost 5 bases, and 11 bases lay in between. DNA for the CDR3: TGTGCCAGCAGCCTCCAAAGCGGGACCGGGGAGCTGTTTTTT. Its protein is CASSLQSGTGELFF.

The V gene is TRBV19, the J gene TRBJ1-2, with TRBD1 identical over 8 bases. V lost 9 bases to trimming and J lost 4 bases; unmatched junction nucleotides: 7. The CDR3 has 13 amino acids. Germline V gene sequence: CDR1 LNHDA, CDR2 SQIVND (reference sequence). The CDR3 region is CASGTGALYGYTF. The CDR3 nucleotides are TGTGCCAGCGGGACAGGTGCCCTCTATGGCTACACCTTC.

The V gene is TRBV12-2, the J gene TRBJ2-2. TRBV12-2 is a recognized pseudogene. The CDR3 is made up of 15 amino acids. For the CDR3, the DNA is TGTGCAAGTCGCTTAGCAGGCTCCCTTTCCGGGGAGCTGTTTTTT. Translating gives CASRLAGSLSGELFF.

The chain joins TRBV29-1 to TRBJ1-1; 8 bases fit TRBD1. V trimming: 4 bases; J trimming: 4 bases; junction bases outside the gene matches: 5. The CDR3 has 13 amino acids. Germline lookup yields CDR1 SQVTM and CDR2 ANQGSEA. CDR3: CSVGQGLVTEAFF. In DNA, the CDR3 is TGCAGCGTTGGACAGGGGCTGGTCACTGAAGCTTTCTTT.

The chain joins TRBV5-1 to TRBJ1-2, with D uncertain. From germline, CDR1 is SGHRS and CDR2 YFSETQ. The CDR3 runs to 14 residues. Trimming stripped 0 bases from V and 4 bases from J, with 10 bases between. CDR3 sequence (DNA): TGCGCCAGCAGCTTGGCAGGTGATACCTATGGCTACACCTTC. Translation: CASSLAGDTYGYTF.

The V and J genes are TRBV5-1 and TRBJ2-3; perhaps D is TRBD1 or TRBD2 (5 bases each). V dropped 1 base and J dropped 4 bases, with 7 bases sitting between them. The CDR3 length is 13 residues. CDR1 is SGHRS and CDR2 is YFSETQ in the germline V gene. The CDR3 is CASSLWGSDTQYF. The CDR3 bases are TGCGCCAGCAGCTTGTGGGGGTCAGATACGCAGTATTTT. Variable domain in full (rest from reference TRBV5-1 and TRBJ2-3): KAGVTQTPRYLIKTRGQQVTLSCSPISGHRSVSWYQQTPGQGLQFLFEYFSETQRNKGNFPGRFSGRQFSNSRSEMNVSTLELGDSALYLCASSLWGSDTQYFGPGTRLTVL.

The chain joins TRBV10-1 to TRBJ1-3; D remains unclear. With 6 bases removed from V and 3 bases from J, the gap between germline ends came to 18 bases. CDR1 WNHNN and CDR2 SYGVQD come from the germline V gene (reference sequence). CDR3 length: 16 residues. CDR3 sequence (DNA): TGCGCCAGCAGCGACCCAGCCACCGAAGGTGGAAACACCATATATTTT. It encodes CASSDPATEGGNTIYF.

This clone showed up just a few times. The chain uses TRBV6-5 and TRBJ2-3; TRBD2 is a possible D gene (5 bases). Per germline, CDR1 MNHEY and CDR2 SVGAGI. The CDR3 is 12 residues long. V shed 8 bases and J shed 11 bases, with 17 bases lying between them. Here the CDR3 DNA reads TGTGCCAGCCGGGCCGAAACGGGGAGGCAGTATTTT. Its translation is CASRAETGRQYF.

The CDR3 here is CASRGLGLSNQPQHF. CDR3 in DNA: TGTGCCAGCAGAGGCTTGGGACTTAGCAATCAGCCCCAGCATTTT. V and J are TRBV2 and TRBJ1-5, with D possibly being TRBD1 (5 bases). Germline assignment: CDR1 SNHLY and CDR2 FYNNEI. Between the trimmed V and J ends, which lost 6 bases and 0 bases, there was a span of 12 bases. The CDR3 runs to 15 residues.

V is TRBV11-2 and J is TRBJ1-4; 9 bases map to TRBD1. The CDR3 sequence is 13 residues long. V dropped 6 bases and J dropped 7; count of bases not matched to a gene: 3. Germline CDR1 SGHAT, CDR2 FQNNGV. The CDR3 loop reads CASRRQGGEKLFF. CDR3 in DNA: TGTGCCAGCAGGCGACAGGGGGGTGAAAAACTGTTTTTT.

The V gene is TRBV6-5, the J gene TRBJ2-5; D might be TRBD2 (7 bases). The CDR3 totals 15 residues. Trimming took off 4 bases at V and 2 bases at J, with 14 bases between the two ends. The germline V gene encodes CDR1 MNHEY and CDR2 SVGAGI. The CDR3 spells CASSSLGGPQETQYF. DNA of the CDR3: TGTGCCAGCAGTTCCCTGGGGGGGCCACAAGAGACCCAGTACTTC.

The rearrangement uses TRBV14 and TRBJ1-1; tentative D call: TRBD1 (5 bases). V lost 1 base and J lost 11, with 8 bases in between. The germline V gene encodes CDR1 SGHDN and CDR2 FVKESK. This CDR3 contains 11 residues. The CDR3 bases are TGTGCCAGCAGCCAAGGGGGCTGGGCTTTCTTT. Protein: CASSQGGWAFF.

The table lists this clone with a few counts. V usage is TRBV7-2 and J usage is TRBJ1-1; no clear D gene. The V gene lost 2 bases and the J gene lost 5 bases, with 12 bases spanning the gap. CDR1 and CDR2 (germline): SGHTA, FQGNSA. CDR3 size: 14 residues. Here the CDR3 DNA reads TGTGCCAGCAGCTTACTCCCCGGTGAAACTGAAGCTTTCTTT. This gives the protein CASSLLPGETEAFF.

This chain connects TRBV5-1 to TRBJ2-1; TRBD2 aligns across 14 bases. The CDR3 is made up of 18 amino acids. CDR1 and CDR2 (germline): SGHRS, YFSETQ. V was clipped by 4 bases and J by 1 base; unmatched bases: 7. The CDR3 here is CASSGTSGGRTSYNEQFF. The CDR3 DNA follows: TGCGCCAGCAGCGGGACTAGCGGGGGTCGCACATCCTACAATGAGCAGTTCTTC.

The chain couples TRBV7-2 to TRBJ1-1; TRBD1 matches 7 bases. CDR3 length: 15 amino acids. J lost 3 bases, V lost 4 bases, and 8 bases had no gene match. The germline CDR1 and CDR2 sequences are SGHTA and FQGNSA. The CDR3 DNA reads TGTGCCAGCAGCTCCCAGGGGGGGGCGGACACTGAAGCTTTCTTT. Its translation: CASSSQGGADTEAFF.

J is TRBJ2-7 and V is TRBV7-8, with D maybe TRBD2 (5 bases). V was cut by 1 base and J by 6 bases, with 10 bases left in between. Germline V lookup: CDR1 SGHVS, CDR2 FQNEAQ. This CDR3 has 13 residues. The CDR3 DNA reads TGTGCCAGCAGCTTAGGAGGGAGACTCGAGCAGTACTTC. Its translation: CASSLGGRLEQYF.

This chain links TRBV5-3 with TRBJ2-1; no definite D call. TRBV5-3 is designated an ORF whose function remains uncertain. The CDR3 extends over 15 amino acids. V lost 1 base to trimming and J lost 5 bases, with 13 bases between them. CDR3 nucleotides: TGTGCCAGAAGCTTGTTGACTCGTGGGGACAATGAGCAGTTCTTC. Protein sequence: CARSLLTRGDNEQFF.

The chain joins TRBV18 to TRBJ2-5; D is undetermined. The CDR3 runs to 13 residues. CDR1 is KGHSH and CDR2 is LQKENI in the germline V gene. Trimming stripped 1 base from V and 1 base from J, with 4 bases between. For the CDR3, the DNA is TGTGCCAGCTCACCACGGGTCCAAGAGACCCAGTACTTC. Residues: CASSPRVQETQYF. Full variable domain (rest looked up from reference TRBV18 and TRBJ2-5): NAGVMQNPRHLVRRRGQEARLRCSPMKGHSHVYWYRQLPEEGLKFMVYLQKENIIDESGMPKERFSAEFPKEGPSILRIQQVVRGDSAAYFCASSPRVQETQYFGPGTRLLVL.

The J gene is TRBJ1-5, the V gene TRBV7-9; D remains unclear. V was clipped by 2 bases and J by 6 bases, with 14 bases between them. CDR1 and CDR2 from the germline V gene are SEHNR and FQNEAQ (reference sequence). This CDR3 contains 15 residues. The CDR3 nucleotides are TGTGCCAGCAGCTTATCGTCGGGTCGGGGTCAGCCCCAGCATTTT. Translating it yields CASSLSSGRGQPQHF.

This clone was counted once. The rearrangement joins TRBV5-5 to TRBJ1-2, with no clear D. In germline, CDR1 is SGHKS, CDR2 YYEKEE (reference sequence). V gave up 3 bases and J gave up 3 bases, with 15 bases separating them. There are 15 residues in the CDR3. CDR3 DNA sequence: TGTGCCAGCAGCTGGCAGGACCCCACAGACTATGGCTACACCTTC. This gives the protein CASSWQDPTDYGYTF.

The gene calls are TRBV5-6 and TRBJ1-5; D possibly corresponds to TRBD1 (5 bases). The CDR3 has 15 residues. V lost 4 bases, J lost 6 bases, and 17 bases lay in between. From germline, CDR1 is SGHDT and CDR2 YYEEEE. The CDR3 loop is CASSRTGGWSQPQHF. Written as DNA, the CDR3 is TGTGCCAGCAGCCGGACGGGGGGTTGGAGTCAGCCCCAGCATTTT.

The rearrangement joins TRBV12-5 to TRBJ1-1; D gene ambiguous. Germline V gene lookup returns CDR1 LGHNT and CDR2 FRNRAP. V was trimmed by 2 bases and J by 1 base, leaving 14 bases between them. The CDR3 sequence is 16 residues long. CDR3 DNA: TGTGCTAGTGGTTTGCACCGGGGAGCCGGGAACACTGAAGCTTTCTTT. Translation gives CASGLHRGAGNTEAFF.

The gene calls are TRBV30 and TRBJ2-5, with 15 nucleotides matching TRBD2. Trimming took 6 bases from V and 5 from J; bases not matched to a gene: 1. CDR3 length: 13 residues. CDR1 is GTSNPN and CDR2 is SVGIG in the germline V gene (reference sequence). The CDR3 sequence: CACGLAGGETQYF. CDR3 in DNA: TGTGCCTGCGGACTAGCGGGGGGGGAGACCCAGTACTTC.